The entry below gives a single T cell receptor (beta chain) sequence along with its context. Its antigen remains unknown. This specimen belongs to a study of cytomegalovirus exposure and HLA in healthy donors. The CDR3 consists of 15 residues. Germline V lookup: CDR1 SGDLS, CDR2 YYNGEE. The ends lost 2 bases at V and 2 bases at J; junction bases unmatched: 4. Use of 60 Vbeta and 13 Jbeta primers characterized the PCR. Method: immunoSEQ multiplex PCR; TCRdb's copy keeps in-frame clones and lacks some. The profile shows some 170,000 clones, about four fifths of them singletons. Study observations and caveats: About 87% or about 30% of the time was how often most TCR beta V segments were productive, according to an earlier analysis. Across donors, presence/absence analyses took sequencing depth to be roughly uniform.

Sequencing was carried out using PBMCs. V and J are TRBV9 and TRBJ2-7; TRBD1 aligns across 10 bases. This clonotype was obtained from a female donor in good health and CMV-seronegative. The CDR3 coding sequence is TGTGCCAGCAGCGTTGGACAGGGGGGGACCTACGAGCAGTACTTC. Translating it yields CASSVGQGGTYEQYF.